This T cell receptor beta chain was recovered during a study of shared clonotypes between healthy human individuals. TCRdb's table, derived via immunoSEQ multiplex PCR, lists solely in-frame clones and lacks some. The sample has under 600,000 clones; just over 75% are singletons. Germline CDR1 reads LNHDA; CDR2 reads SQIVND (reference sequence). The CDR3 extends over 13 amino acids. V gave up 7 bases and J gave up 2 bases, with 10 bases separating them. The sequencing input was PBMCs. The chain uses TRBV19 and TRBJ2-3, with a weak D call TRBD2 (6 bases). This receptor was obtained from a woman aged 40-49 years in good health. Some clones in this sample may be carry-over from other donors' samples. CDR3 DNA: TGTGCCAGTAATGCGGGAACCACAGATACGCAGTATTTT. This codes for CASNAGTTDTQYF.